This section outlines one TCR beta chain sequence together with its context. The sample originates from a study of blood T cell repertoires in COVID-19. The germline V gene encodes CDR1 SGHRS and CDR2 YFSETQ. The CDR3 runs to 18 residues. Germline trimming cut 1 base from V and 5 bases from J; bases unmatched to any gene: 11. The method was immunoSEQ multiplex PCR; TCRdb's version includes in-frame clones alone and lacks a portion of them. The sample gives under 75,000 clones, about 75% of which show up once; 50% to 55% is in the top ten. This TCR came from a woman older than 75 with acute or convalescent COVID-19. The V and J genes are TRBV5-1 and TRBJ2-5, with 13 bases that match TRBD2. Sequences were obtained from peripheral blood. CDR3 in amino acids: CASSLSGAGTSGTETQYF. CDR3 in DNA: TGCGCCAGCAGCTTGAGCGGGGCCGGGACTAGCGGGACGGAGACCCAGTACTTC.